This is a list of T cell receptor beta chains from one sample in a study of blood T cell repertoires in COVID-19. Measured with immunoSEQ multiplex PCR; TCRdb has only the in-frame clones, and not every one. The profile covers almost 400,000 clones, with under 90% appearing a single time and 1.7% taken by the ten largest. Material for sequencing was PBMCs or T cells enriched from blood (not recorded which). The source is a woman in her thirties who had recovered from COVID-19. Both conserved end residues are part of each CDR3. A D gene is named only where the DNA matches it firmly. The size of a clone is reported for some rows only, either as once, few or many, or as a class for expanded clones.

size	D	J	V	CDR3	DNA
once	TRBD1	TRBJ1-6	TRBV7-9	CASSLDRGDSPLHF	TGTGCCAGCAGCTTAGACAGGGGGGATTCACCCCTCCACTTT
-	-	TRBJ1-3	TRBV6-5	CASSWDISGNTIYF	TGTGCCAGCAGTTGGGACATCTCTGGAAACACCATATATTTT
-	TRBD1	TRBJ2-7	TRBV5-1	CASSLAPGPQGVWEQYF	TGCGCCAGCAGCTTGGCCCCGGGCCCCCAGGGGGTGTGGGAGCAGTACTTC
-	-	TRBJ2-7	TRBV6-5	CASSYQLGAETYEQYF	TGTGCCAGCAGTTACCAACTGGGAGCGGAAACCTACGAGCAGTACTTC
-	TRBD1	TRBJ1-1	TRBV10-3	CAISEGQGFDTEAFF	TGTGCCATCAGCGAGGGACAGGGGTTTGACACTGAAGCTTTCTTT
-	TRBD1	TRBJ2-3	TRBV27	CASSITGTGGFTDTQYF	TGTGCCAGCAGTATAACCGGGACAGGGGGGTTCACAGATACGCAGTATTTT
few	-	TRBJ1-6	TRBV9	CASSVGVGDSPLHF	TGTGCCAGCAGCGTAGGTGTAGGGGATTCACCCCTCCACTTT
-	TRBD1	TRBJ1-1	TRBV30	CAWRTPGGPSEAFF	TGTGCCTGGAGGACTCCAGGGGGTCCCTCTGAAGCTTTCTTT
-	-	TRBJ1-1	TRBV28	CASSFQGQSAKAFF	TGTGCCAGCAGTTTTCAGGGCCAGTCGGCGAAAGCTTTCTTT
-	TRBD1	TRBJ2-3	TRBV4-1	CASSQDQFAGQGRGTQYF	TGCGCCAGCAGCCAAGATCAATTCGCGGGACAGGGAAGAGGAACGCAGTATTTT
-	-	TRBJ1-1	TRBV30	CARRAGAAAFF	TGTGCCCGTAGAGCGGGGGCCGCAGCTTTCTTT
-	TRBD2	TRBJ2-7	TRBV27	CASSLRIRASGRSSYEQYF	TGTGCCAGCAGTTTGCGGATTAGGGCTAGCGGGAGGAGCTCCTACGAGCAGTACTTC
-	-	TRBJ1-6	TRBV3-1/TRBV3-2	CASSQNRPDNSPLHF	TGTGCCAGCAGCCAAAACAGGCCAGATAATTCACCCCTCCACTTT
-	-	TRBJ1-1	TRBV5-6	CASSFILNTEAFF	TGTGCCAGCAGCTTTATCCTGAACACTGAAGCTTTCTTT
-	TRBD1	TRBJ1-2	TRBV19	CASSLRDRGDYGYTF	TGTGCCAGTTCACTCCGGGACAGGGGGGACTATGGCTACACCTTC
many	-	TRBJ1-5	TRBV12-2	CASRYGQLYKYQPQHF	TGTGCAAGTCGTTACGGACAGCTGTACAAGTATCAGCCCCAGCATTTT
-	TRBD1	TRBJ1-1	TRBV14	CASSLRTGMNTEAFF	TGTGCCAGCAGCCTTCGGACAGGGATGAACACTGAAGCTTTCTTT
-	TRBD1	TRBJ1-3	TRBV6-5	CATTGDGNTIYF	TGTGCCACCACAGGGGACGGAAACACCATATATTTT
once	TRBD2	TRBJ2-1	TRBV12-5	CASGAGLAGGGPFFDEQFF	TGTGCTAGTGGGGCGGGACTAGCGGGCGGTGGGCCTTTTTTCGATGAGCAGTTCTTC
-	-	TRBJ1-1	TRBV7-2	CASSYGTLGAEAFF	TGTGCCAGCAGCTACGGGACATTAGGCGCTGAAGCTTTCTTT
-	-	TRBJ2-7	TRBV9	CASSYSANREEQYF	TGTGCCAGCAGCTACTCCGCGAACAGGGAAGAGCAGTACTTC
-	-	TRBJ1-1	TRBV15	CATSRDLNTEAFF	TGTGCCACCAGCAGAGACTTGAACACTGAAGCTTTCTTT
once	TRBD2	TRBJ2-7	TRBV3-1/TRBV3-2	CASTPGPAGSYEQYF	TGTGCCAGCACCCCGGGCCCAGCGGGGTCCTACGAGCAGTACTTC
few	-	TRBJ2-7	TRBV12-5	CASGTNEQYF	TGTGCTAGTGGAACAAACGAGCAGTACTTC
-	TRBD2	TRBJ2-7	TRBV3-1/TRBV3-2	CASSYPGTSPYEQYF	TGTGCCAGCAGCTACCCCGGGACTAGCCCGTACGAGCAGTACTTC
-	TRBD2	TRBJ2-1	TRBV7-3	CASSPFGLAGGQQFF	TGTGCCAGCAGCCCCTTTGGCCTAGCGGGGGGTCAGCAGTTCTTC
-	-	TRBJ1-2	TRBV29-1	CSVEGSVNYGYTF	TGCAGCGTTGAAGGCTCGGTTAACTATGGCTACACCTTC
-	TRBD1	TRBJ2-7	TRBV28	CASSPGQGFYEQYF	TGTGCCAGCAGTCCCGGACAGGGATTCTACGAGCAGTACTTC
-	-	TRBJ1-2	TRBV7-6	CASSQGVRGDFYGYTF	TGTGCCAGCAGCCAAGGAGTTAGGGGTGACTTCTATGGCTACACCTTC
-	TRBD1	TRBJ1-3	TRBV30	CAWSRTGLAGGNTIYF	TGTGCCTGGAGCCGGACAGGCCTCGCGGGGGGAAACACCATATATTTT
once	TRBD1	TRBJ2-1	TRBV18	CASSPQTPLADRDSYNEQFF	TGTGCCAGCTCACCACAGACGCCACTGGCCGACAGGGACTCCTACAATGAGCAGTTCTTC
-	-	TRBJ2-7	TRBV30	CAWSSLTGAYEQYF	TGTGCCTGGAGTTCCTTAACAGGCGCCTACGAGCAGTACTTC
-	TRBD2	TRBJ2-5	TRBV3-1/TRBV3-2	CASSQVLAGGQETQYF	TGTGCCAGCAGCCAAGTACTAGCGGGAGGGCAGGAGACCCAGTACTTC
-	-	TRBJ1-1	TRBV11-2	CASSLAGEYGEAFF	TGTGCCAGCAGCTTAGCAGGGGAGTACGGTGAAGCTTTCTTT
-	TRBD2	TRBJ2-1	TRBV5-4	CASSDKGLTNNEQFF	TGTGCCAGCAGCGATAAGGGACTAACTAACAATGAGCAGTTCTTC
-	-	TRBJ1-4	TRBV20-1	CSASFRQGSSTNEKLFF	TGCAGTGCTAGTTTTCGGCAGGGCAGCTCAACTAATGAAAAACTGTTTTTT
-	-	TRBJ1-6	TRBV3-1/TRBV3-2	CASRQASYNSPLHF	TGTGCCAGCAGACAGGCCTCCTATAATTCACCCCTCCACTTT
-	TRBD1	TRBJ1-5	TRBV28	CASSPQGAGNQPQHF	TGTGCCAGCAGTCCCCAGGGGGCCGGCAATCAGCCCCAGCATTTT
-	-	TRBJ1-5	TRBV27	CASSLLEALIQPQHF	TGTGCCAGCAGTTTACTTGAAGCCCTAATTCAGCCCCAGCATTTT
once	TRBD2	TRBJ2-7	TRBV7-9	CASSPIAGSYEQYF	TGTGCCAGCAGCCCTATAGCGGGGTCCTACGAGCAGTACTTC
-	-	TRBJ1-2	TRBV29-1	CSVYRENGYTF	TGCAGCGTTTACAGGGAGAATGGCTACACCTTC
-	TRBD1	TRBJ2-1	TRBV28	CASTVGTEGRDEQFF	TGTGCCAGCACCGTCGGGACAGAAGGTCGGGATGAGCAGTTCTTC
-	-	TRBJ2-5	TRBV7-9	CASSFISGQETQYF	TGTGCCAGCAGCTTTATCAGCGGCCAAGAGACCCAGTACTTC
-	TRBD1	TRBJ2-7	TRBV20-1	CSASGGTGYEQYF	TGCAGTGCTAGTGGTGGGACAGGCTACGAGCAGTACTTC
-	TRBD2	TRBJ2-7	TRBV28	CASSGTSGSYEQYF	TGTGCCAGCAGCGGGACTAGCGGCTCCTACGAGCAGTACTTC
once	TRBD2	TRBJ2-5	TRBV5-1	CASSHGTSGGQETQYF	TGCGCCAGCAGCCACGGGACTAGCGGGGGGCAAGAGACCCAGTACTTC
-	-	TRBJ1-5	TRBV5-1	CASCLGDNQPQHF	TGCGCCAGCTGCTTAGGAGACAATCAGCCCCAGCATTTT
-	TRBD1	TRBJ1-5	TRBV19	CASSTVGTGGRQPQHF	TGTGCCAGTAGTACCGTCGGGACAGGGGGCCGGCAGCCCCAGCATTTT
-	-	TRBJ2-2	TRBV12-3/TRBV12-4	CASSFALTGELFF	TGTGCCAGCAGTTTCGCGCTCACCGGGGAGCTGTTTTTT
-	-	TRBJ2-5	TRBV5-1	CASSLGSGETQYF	TGCGCCAGCAGCTTGGGGTCCGGAGAGACCCAGTACTTC
-	-	TRBJ1-2	TRBV30	CACTRTAMNYGYTF	TGTGCCTGTACCCGGACAGCGATGAACTATGGCTACACCTTC
-	-	TRBJ2-1	TRBV7-7	CASSFGPNNEQFF	TGTGCTAGCAGCTTTGGCCCGAACAATGAGCAGTTCTTC
-	-	TRBJ2-7	TRBV7-2	CASSPILGGRSYEQYF	TGTGCCAGCAGCCCTATTCTGGGGGGACGCTCCTACGAGCAGTACTTC
-	-	TRBJ1-3	TRBV3-1/TRBV3-2	CASSQVTVGNTIYF	TGTGCCAGCAGCCAAGTTACAGTCGGAAACACCATATATTTT
-	TRBD1	TRBJ1-6	TRBV29-1	CSVSQGAPNSPLHF	TGCAGCGTGTCACAGGGGGCCCCTAATTCACCCCTCCACTTT